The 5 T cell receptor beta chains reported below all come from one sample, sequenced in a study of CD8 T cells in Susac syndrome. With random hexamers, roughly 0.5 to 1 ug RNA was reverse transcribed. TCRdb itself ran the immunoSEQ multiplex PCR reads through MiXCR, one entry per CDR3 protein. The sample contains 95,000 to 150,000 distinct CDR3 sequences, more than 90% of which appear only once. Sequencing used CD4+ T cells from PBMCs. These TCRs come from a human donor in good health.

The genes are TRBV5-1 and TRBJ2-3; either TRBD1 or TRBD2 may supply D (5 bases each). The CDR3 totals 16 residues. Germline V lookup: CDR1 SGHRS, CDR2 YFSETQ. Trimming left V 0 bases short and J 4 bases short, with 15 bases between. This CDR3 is CASSLAAGAVPDTQYF. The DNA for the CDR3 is TGCGCCAGCAGCTTGGCTGCCGGGGCGGTACCAGATACGCAGTATTTT.

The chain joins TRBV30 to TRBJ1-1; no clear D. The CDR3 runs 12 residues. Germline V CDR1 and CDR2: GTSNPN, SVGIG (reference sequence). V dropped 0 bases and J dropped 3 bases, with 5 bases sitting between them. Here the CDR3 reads CAWSVLDTEAFF. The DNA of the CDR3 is TGTGCCTGGAGTGTATTGGACACTGAAGCTTTCTTT.

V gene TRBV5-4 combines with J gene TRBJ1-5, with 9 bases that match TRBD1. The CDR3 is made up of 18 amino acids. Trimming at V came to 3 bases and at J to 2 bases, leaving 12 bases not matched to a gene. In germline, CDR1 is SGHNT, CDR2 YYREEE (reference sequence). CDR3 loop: CASSSGGGQGNGNQPQHF. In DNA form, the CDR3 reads TGTGCCAGCAGCTCGGGGGGCGGACAGGGGAATGGCAATCAGCCCCAGCATTTT.

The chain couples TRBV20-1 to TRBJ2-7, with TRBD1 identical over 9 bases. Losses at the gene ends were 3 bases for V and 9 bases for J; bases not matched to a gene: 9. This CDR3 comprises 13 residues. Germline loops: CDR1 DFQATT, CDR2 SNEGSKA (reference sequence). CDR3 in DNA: TGCAGTGCTAGCCTCCTGGACAGGGGAACGCAGTACTTC. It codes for CSASLLDRGTQYF.

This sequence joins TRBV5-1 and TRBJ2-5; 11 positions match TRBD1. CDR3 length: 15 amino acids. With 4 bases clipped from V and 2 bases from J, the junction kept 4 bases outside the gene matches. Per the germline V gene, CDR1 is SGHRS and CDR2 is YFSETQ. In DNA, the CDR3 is TGCGCCAGCAGCCCGGGACAGGGGGGACAAGAGACCCAGTACTTC. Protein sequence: CASSPGQGGQETQYF.